These T cell receptor beta chains were read from a single sample in a study of T cells in Graves' hyperthyroidism and ophthalmopathy. TCRdb reanalysed the multiplex PCR reads using MiXCR and keeps one entry per CDR3 protein. This sample yields 700,000 or so distinct CDR3 sequences, of which about 15% are seen a single time; around 8.1% belongs to the top ten. Sequencing was done on a sample of blood. These receptors came from a young man with Graves' hyperthyroidism. CDR3s include the opening cysteine and the closing phenylalanine or tryptophan. The D gene is left open where the match is weak. Part of the rows lack a size; the others show once, few, many or a class for expanded clones.

d_call: -
clone_size: many
v_call: TRBV9
j_call: TRBJ2-5
cdr3_aa: CASSVALLEETQYF
cdr3_nt: TGTGCCAGCAGCGTAGCCCTCCTAGAAGAGACCCAGTACTTC

d_call: -
clone_size: few
v_call: TRBV27
j_call: TRBJ2-6
cdr3_aa: CASSPLSGTNVLTF
cdr3_nt: TGTGCCAGCAGTCCCCTGTCTGGGACCAACGTCCTGACTTTC

d_call: -
clone_size: many
v_call: TRBV20-1
j_call: TRBJ2-3
cdr3_aa: CSARESHVKDTQYF
cdr3_nt: TGCAGTGCTAGAGAGAGTCACGTCAAAGATACGCAGTATTTT

d_call: -
clone_size: few
v_call: TRBV6-9
j_call: TRBJ2-7
cdr3_aa: CASSYWGREQYF
cdr3_nt: TGTGCCAGCAGTTACTGGGGACGCGAGCAGTACTTC

d_call: -
clone_size: -
v_call: TRBV9
j_call: TRBJ1-6
cdr3_aa: CASSVGEQSDSPLHF
cdr3_nt: TGTGCCAGCAGCGTTGGTGAACAGTCGGATTCACCCCTCCACTTT

d_call: TRBD1
clone_size: -
v_call: TRBV7-2
j_call: TRBJ1-3
cdr3_aa: CASSPRTGGYGNTIYF
cdr3_nt: TGTGCCAGCAGCCCGCGGACAGGGGGATATGGAAACACCATATATTTT

d_call: -
clone_size: many
v_call: TRBV2
j_call: TRBJ1-4
cdr3_aa: CASSGSQATNEKLFF
cdr3_nt: TGTGCCAGCAGTGGATCACAGGCAACTAATGAAAAACTGTTTTTT

d_call: -
clone_size: few
v_call: TRBV30
j_call: TRBJ2-7
cdr3_aa: CAWSARSYEQYF
cdr3_nt: TGTGCCTGGAGCGCACGGTCCTACGAGCAGTACTTC

d_call: TRBD1
clone_size: few
v_call: TRBV12-3/TRBV12-4
j_call: TRBJ1-1
cdr3_aa: CASSFLGQGARNTEAFF
cdr3_nt: TGTGCCAGCAGTTTTTTGGGACAGGGGGCGCGGAACACTGAAGCTTTCTTT

d_call: TRBD1
clone_size: few
v_call: TRBV6-1
j_call: TRBJ1-2
cdr3_aa: CASTPTGGSYGYTF
cdr3_nt: TGTGCCAGCACCCCAACAGGGGGAAGCTATGGCTACACCTTC

d_call: TRBD2
clone_size: many
v_call: TRBV18
j_call: TRBJ2-3
cdr3_aa: CASSPRAGGPSTDTQYF
cdr3_nt: TGTGCCAGCTCACCACGAGCGGGAGGGCCGAGCACAGATACGCAGTATTTT

d_call: TRBD2
clone_size: few
v_call: TRBV5-1
j_call: TRBJ2-1
cdr3_aa: CASSSSGLAPNEQFF
cdr3_nt: TGCGCCAGCAGCTCCTCGGGACTAGCACCCAATGAGCAGTTCTTC

d_call: TRBD1
clone_size: few
v_call: TRBV20-1
j_call: TRBJ1-6
cdr3_aa: CSANDPDRASSPLHF
cdr3_nt: TGCAGTGCCAACGACCCGGACAGGGCAAGTTCACCCCTCCACTTT

d_call: TRBD2
clone_size: many
v_call: TRBV5-1
j_call: TRBJ2-1
cdr3_aa: CASSPPSGWDVYNEQFF
cdr3_nt: TGCGCCAGCAGCCCACCTAGCGGATGGGACGTCTACAATGAGCAGTTCTTC

d_call: TRBD2
clone_size: -
v_call: TRBV4-1
j_call: TRBJ2-7
cdr3_aa: CASSQPTSGNEQYF
cdr3_nt: TGCGCCAGCAGCCAACCGACTAGCGGAAACGAGCAGTACTTC

d_call: -
clone_size: -
v_call: TRBV7-2
j_call: TRBJ1-2
cdr3_aa: CASSPREYGGYGYTF
cdr3_nt: TGTGCCAGCAGCCCCCGGGAGTACGGAGGGTATGGCTACACCTTC

d_call: -
clone_size: many
v_call: TRBV2
j_call: TRBJ1-2
cdr3_aa: CASSNNRVGPPYGYTF
cdr3_nt: TGTGCCAGCAGTAACAACCGCGTGGGCCCGCCCTATGGCTACACCTTC

d_call: -
clone_size: -
v_call: TRBV28
j_call: TRBJ1-1
cdr3_aa: CASSFRDKAFF
cdr3_nt: TGTGCCAGCAGTTTTCGGGACAAAGCTTTCTTT

d_call: -
clone_size: few
v_call: TRBV10-3
j_call: TRBJ2-7
cdr3_aa: CAISDIDPYEQYF
cdr3_nt: TGTGCCATCAGTGATATTGACCCCTACGAGCAGTACTTC

d_call: -
clone_size: -
v_call: TRBV9
j_call: TRBJ2-4
cdr3_aa: CASSVAGGDGKNIQYF
cdr3_nt: TGTGCCAGCAGCGTAGCTGGGGGTGACGGCAAAAACATTCAGTACTTC

d_call: TRBD2
clone_size: many
v_call: TRBV28
j_call: TRBJ2-1
cdr3_aa: CASSKGTSGLGNEQFF
cdr3_nt: TGTGCCAGCAGTAAGGGGACTAGCGGGCTGGGCAATGAGCAGTTCTTC

d_call: TRBD1
clone_size: many
v_call: TRBV28
j_call: TRBJ1-2
cdr3_aa: CASSLTGGGGYTF
cdr3_nt: TGTGCCAGCAGTTTGACAGGGGGCGGCGGCTACACCTTC

d_call: -
clone_size: many
v_call: TRBV29-1
j_call: TRBJ2-7
cdr3_aa: CSVKPRFSYEQYF
cdr3_nt: TGCAGCGTTAAGCCCCGATTCTCCTACGAGCAGTACTTC

d_call: -
clone_size: few
v_call: TRBV12-3/TRBV12-4
j_call: TRBJ2-7
cdr3_aa: CASSLLTGRYEQYF
cdr3_nt: TGTGCCAGCAGTCTCCTGACAGGGAGGTACGAGCAGTACTTC

d_call: -
clone_size: many
v_call: TRBV18
j_call: TRBJ1-6
cdr3_aa: CASSPLTGNNSPLHF
cdr3_nt: TGTGCCAGCTCACCACTAACAGGGAATAACTCACCCCTCCACTTT

d_call: TRBD2
clone_size: many
v_call: TRBV2
j_call: TRBJ2-1
cdr3_aa: CASSGTSGRGGYNEQFF
cdr3_nt: TGTGCCAGCAGTGGGACTAGCGGGAGGGGAGGGTACAATGAGCAGTTCTTC

d_call: -
clone_size: many
v_call: TRBV6-1
j_call: TRBJ1-2
cdr3_aa: CATENGGYTF
cdr3_nt: TGTGCCACGGAGAACGGGGGCTACACCTTC

d_call: -
clone_size: few
v_call: TRBV18
j_call: TRBJ1-3
cdr3_aa: CASSPGIGNTIYF
cdr3_nt: TGTGCCAGCTCACCCGGTATTGGAAACACCATATATTTT

d_call: -
clone_size: few
v_call: TRBV19
j_call: TRBJ1-3
cdr3_aa: CASREVSSGNTIYF
cdr3_nt: TGTGCCAGTAGAGAAGTAAGCTCTGGAAACACCATATATTTT

d_call: -
clone_size: many
v_call: TRBV11-2
j_call: TRBJ2-5
cdr3_aa: CASSLEIETQYF
cdr3_nt: TGTGCCAGCAGCTTAGAGATAGAGACCCAGTACTTC

d_call: -
clone_size: -
v_call: TRBV10-3
j_call: TRBJ2-1
cdr3_aa: CAIGGVRGYEQLF
cdr3_nt: TGTGCCATCGGCGGAGTGCGAGGGTATGAGCAGCTCTTC